This passage covers 19 T cell receptor beta chains from one sample sequenced in a study of blood T cell repertoires in COVID-19. Method: immunoSEQ multiplex PCR; TCRdb's copy keeps in-frame clones and lacks some. The sample holds some 270,000 clones, 86% seen once. The sequencing sample was made of peripheral blood. The receptors derive from a man between 35 and 55 years old with active or convalescent COVID-19.

This clone was recorded at least ten times. The chain has TRBV6-4 and TRBJ1-1; D gene unclear. CDR1 is MRHNA, CDR2 SNTAGT, per germline. V was shortened by 5 bases and J by 3 bases, with 10 bases between the two germline ends. The CDR3 is 13 amino acids. The CDR3 DNA is TGTGCCAGCAGTCCTAGCCGGGACACTGAAGCTTTCTTT. It is translated as CASSPSRDTEAFF.

This chain links TRBV15 with TRBJ2-7; D not certain. The CDR3 consists of 14 residues. V was shortened by 1 base and J by 0 bases, with 7 bases between the two germline ends. Germline values: CDR1 LNHNV, CDR2 YYDKDF (reference sequence). The DNA for the CDR3 is TGTGCCACCAGCAGAGGACGGAGCTCCTACGAGCAGTACTTC. Its protein product is CATSRGRSSYEQYF. The whole variable domain, remainder taken from reference TRBV15 and TRBJ2-7, is DAMVIQNPRYQVTQFGKPVTLSCSQTLNHNVMYWYQQKSSQAPKLLFHYYDKDFNNEADTPDNFQSRRPNTSFCFLDIRSPGLGDTAMYLCATSRGRSSYEQYFGPGTRLTVT.

This chain joins TRBV6-6 and TRBJ1-1; D not certain. This CDR3 has 15 residues. V lost 6 bases and J 0 bases, leaving 14 bases between the germline ends. The V gene's germline CDR1 is MNHNY and CDR2 SVGAGI (reference sequence). This chain's CDR3 is CASSQIPSMNTEAFF. The CDR3 DNA sequence: TGTGCCAGCAGCCAGATTCCTTCAATGAACACTGAAGCTTTCTTT.

J is TRBJ2-2 and V is TRBV2; D might be TRBD2 (6 bases). CDR1 and CDR2 from the germline V gene are SNHLY and FYNNEI. The length of the CDR3 is 14 residues. Between the trimmed V and J ends, which lost 10 bases and 1 base, there was a span of 13 bases. The DNA of the CDR3 is TGTGCCATCCCGCTGCGGGGGAACACCGGGGAGCTGTTTTTT. Translation: CAIPLRGNTGELFF.

The chain is built from TRBV7-4 and TRBJ2-3; D uncertain. V gave up 5 bases and J gave up 4 bases, with 19 bases separating them. Per the germline V gene, CDR1 is SGHVT and CDR2 is SQSDAQ. The CDR3 runs 16 residues. The CDR3 is CASSLHNQSASDTQYF. CDR3 bases: TGTGCCAGCAGCCTCCATAACCAGTCCGCCTCAGATACGCAGTATTTT.

The chain has TRBV15 and TRBJ2-5, with TRBD2 matching 9 bases. Germline values: CDR1 LNHNV, CDR2 YYDKDF (reference sequence). J lost 7 bases, V lost 11 bases, and 11 bases had no gene match. This CDR3 contains 13 residues. CDR3 residues: CAARRTSVGTQYF. CDR3 nucleotide sequence: TGTGCCGCCCGACGGACTAGCGTTGGGACCCAGTACTTC.

The V and J genes are TRBV18 and TRBJ2-2, with D tentatively TRBD2 (5 bases). Germline lookup yields CDR1 KGHSH and CDR2 LQKENI. V lost 2 bases to trimming and J lost 4 bases, with 5 bases between them. The CDR3 runs 13 residues. The CDR3 protein is CASSPGSTGELFF. CDR3 nucleotides: TGTGCCAGCTCACCAGGGAGCACCGGGGAGCTGTTTTTT.

The rearrangement links TRBV12-3 or TRBV12-4 to TRBJ1-1, with 9 positions matching TRBD1. The V and J ends lost 4 bases and 6 bases, in that order; junction bases with no gene match: 3. The CDR3 contains 13 residues. The CDR3 loop reads CASSSQGASEAFF. The CDR3 DNA follows: TGTGCCAGCAGTTCACAGGGGGCTTCTGAAGCTTTCTTT.

The chain employs TRBV6-5 and TRBJ1-3, with D perhaps matching TRBD1 (5 bases). CDR1 is MNHEY and CDR2 is SVGAGI in the germline V gene. V was pared by 2 bases and J by 2 bases, with 7 bases between. The CDR3 length is 14 residues. Here the CDR3 reads CASSYEGAGNTIYF. In DNA form, the CDR3 reads TGTGCCAGCAGTTACGAAGGGGCTGGAAACACCATATATTTT.

The genes are TRBV2 and TRBJ1-4; 8 bases match TRBD1. The CDR3 length is 15 residues. J was trimmed by 4 bases and V by 1 base; bases with no gene match: 2. The germline V gene encodes CDR1 SNHLY and CDR2 FYNNEI. This CDR3 is CASSEGGQVNEKLFF. DNA of the CDR3: TGTGCCAGCAGTGAAGGGGGACAGGTTAATGAAAAACTGTTTTTT.

This chain links TRBV19 with TRBJ2-2; D is unclear. Trimming removed 3 bases from V and 4 bases from J, with 12 bases in between. This CDR3 contains 15 residues. Germline CDR1 LNHDA, CDR2 SQIVND (reference sequence). CDR3 nucleotide sequence: TGTGCCAGTAGTATCGGCCAAGCGATCACCGGGGAGCTGTTTTTT. Amino acid sequence: CASSIGQAITGELFF.

The chain has TRBV6-5 and TRBJ2-7, with D perhaps TRBD1 (6 bases). V gave up 1 base and J gave up 5 bases, with 6 bases separating them. There are 12 residues in the CDR3. Germline V gene data show CDR1 as MNHEY and CDR2 as SVGAGI. This chain's CDR3 is CASSYYRDEQYF. CDR3 DNA sequence: TGTGCCAGCAGTTACTACAGGGACGAGCAGTACTTC.

V usage is TRBV7-2 and J usage is TRBJ2-7; the D gene is possibly TRBD1 (6 bases). Germline-derived CDR1 and CDR2 are SGHTA and FQGNSA. V shed 1 base and J shed 1 base, with 8 bases lying between them. This CDR3 comprises 14 residues. CDR3 nucleotides: TGTGCCAGCAGCTTAGTGGACAGTTCCTACGAGCAGTACTTC. Translated: CASSLVDSSYEQYF.

This clone was recorded once. The gene calls are TRBV9 and TRBJ1-2, with 7 positions matching TRBD1. V gave up 4 bases and J gave up 6 bases; unmatched junction bases: 6. Germline CDR1 reads SGDLS; CDR2 reads YYNGEE. This CDR3 comprises 13 residues. CDR3 nucleotide sequence: TGTGCCAGCAGCATCCGGGACAGCGATGGCTACACCTTC. Amino acids: CASSIRDSDGYTF.

The chain employs TRBV9 and TRBJ1-2; 11 nucleotides align to TRBD1. Per the germline V gene, CDR1 is SGDLS and CDR2 is YYNGEE. This CDR3 is built from 16 residues. V was clipped by 4 bases and J by 7 bases; unmatched bases: 12. The CDR3 nucleotides are TGTGCCAGCAGCCCCCGGACAGGGGGCGCCGTGGGTGGCTACACCTTC. Its protein product is CASSPRTGGAVGGYTF.

For the CDR3, the DNA is TGTGCCAGCCGGGACAGGAACTATGGCTACACCTTC. Translated, it gives CASRDRNYGYTF. V gene TRBV6-5 combines with J gene TRBJ1-2, with 8 bases matching TRBD1. This CDR3 spans 12 amino acids. CDR1 MNHEY and CDR2 SVGAGI come from the germline V gene. J lost 2 bases, V lost 8 bases, and 1 base had no gene match.

V is TRBV29-1 and J is TRBJ1-1; D is ambiguous. V shed 5 bases and J shed 7 bases, with 11 bases lying between them. The CDR3 runs to 11 residues. Germline values: CDR1 SQVTM, CDR2 ANQGSEA. CDR3 sequence reads: CSVSEQLEAFF. The CDR3 DNA reads as TGCAGCGTTTCGGAACAGCTTGAAGCTTTCTTT.

This chain uses TRBV7-6 with TRBJ2-7, with 13 bases aligning to TRBD2. The CDR3 covers 15 residues. The germline V gene has CDR1 SGHVS and CDR2 FNYEAQ. J lost 2 bases, V lost 6 bases, and 4 bases had no gene match. For the CDR3, the DNA is TGTGCCAGCAGTTCGACTAGCGGGAGGACCTACGAGCAGTACTTC. It codes for CASSSTSGRTYEQYF. Full variable domain (missing parts from reference TRBV7-6 and TRBJ2-7): GAGVSQSPRYKVTKRGQDVALRCDPISGHVSLYWYRQALGQGPEFLTYFNYEAQQDKSGLPNDRFSAERPEGSISTLTIQRTEQRDSAMYRCASSSTSGRTYEQYFGPGTRLTVT.

This clone was found once. The genes are TRBV10-3 and TRBJ2-7; possible D gene TRBD2, 5 bases. Germline CDR1 is ENHRY and CDR2 is SYGVKD. V was clipped by 10 bases and J by 9 bases, with 19 bases between them. This CDR3 is built from 12 residues. CDR3 sequence reads: CATRGASAGQYF. The CDR3, as DNA: TGTGCCACCCGGGGAGCGAGTGCCGGGCAGTACTTC.